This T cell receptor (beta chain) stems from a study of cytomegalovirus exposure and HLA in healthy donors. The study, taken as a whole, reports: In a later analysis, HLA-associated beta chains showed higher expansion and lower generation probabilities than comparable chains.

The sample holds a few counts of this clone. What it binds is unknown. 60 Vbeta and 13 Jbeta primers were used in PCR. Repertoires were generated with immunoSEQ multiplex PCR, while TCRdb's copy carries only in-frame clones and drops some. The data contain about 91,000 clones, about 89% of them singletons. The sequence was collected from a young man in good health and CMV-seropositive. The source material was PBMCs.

DNA for the CDR3: TGTGCCAGCAGTGGCCCTAGCGGACAAGAGACCCAGTACTTC. Its protein is CASSGPSGQETQYF. The V call is TRBV6-1, the J call TRBJ2-5; 7 positions match TRBD2. The V and J ends lost 4 bases and 2 bases, in that order; junction bases with no gene match: 4. This CDR3 spans 14 amino acids. Germline CDR1 and CDR2: MNHNS and SASEGT.